Given below is one T cell receptor beta chain in context. Its antigen is not identified. V lost 4 bases and J lost 0, with 11 bases in between. This CDR3 has 15 residues. From germline, CDR1 is SGHRS and CDR2 YFSETQ. The sample is drawn from a study of T cell responses to AZD1222 COVID-19 vaccine. Repertoires were generated with immunoSEQ multiplex PCR, while TCRdb's copy carries only in-frame clones and drops some. The sample has 52,000 or so clones, around 85% seen once. Study-wide points: White British ancestry dominated among donors, who included more females, and clonal diversity was possibly underestimated.

This sample comprised peripheral blood, obtained on day 0 of AZD1222 vaccination. This chain joins TRBV5-1 and TRBJ1-3; no reliable D call. The TCR originated in an adult in good health. CDR3 bases: TGCGCCAGCAGCCCGGCCGCCAGCTCTGGAAACACCATATATTTT. Amino acid sequence: CASSPAASSGNTIYF.